This T cell receptor (beta chain) is from a study of radiotherapy plus CTLA-4 blockade in lung cancer. Study outcomes and limitations: Interferon-beta and early blood T cell clone dynamics reportedly predicted response best. Once radiotherapy plus ipilimumab had been given, TCR clones derived from tumor expanded in blood.

Method: immunoSEQ multiplex PCR; TCRdb's copy keeps in-frame clones and lacks some. The sample holds about 40,000 clones, 75% to 85% seen once. Ipilimumab CTLA-4 blockade and focal radiation were given to patients with chemo-refractory metastatic non-small-cell lung cancer. V trimming: 4 bases; J trimming: 3 bases; junction bases outside the gene matches: 7. Germline V CDR1 and CDR2: SGHDT, YYEEEE. This CDR3 comprises 14 residues. There are a few counts of this clone. Its antigen remains unknown. This receptor was identified in a human donor with non-small cell lung cancer that progressed on radiotherapy plus ipilimumab. This chain links TRBV5-6 with TRBJ2-7, with 7 bases fitting TRBD1. The sequencing here drew on peripheral blood, taken from a patient treated with radiotherapy plus ipilimumab. CDR3 amino acids: CASSTLTGDYEQYF. CDR3 sequence (DNA): TGTGCCAGCAGCACTCTTACAGGGGACTACGAGCAGTACTTC.